This T cell receptor (beta chain) was found in a study of T-cell reconstitution after alpha-beta-depleted transplantation in children. Study outcomes and limitations: Surviving recipient T cells and thymic progenitors accounted for the high day-60 TCRbeta diversity observed in some patients. Expanded clones from the graft, numbering several hundred, reportedly supplied alpha-beta T cells about two months after transplant.

Note on this clonotype: The antigen remains undetermined.

Preparing the TCRbeta library involved the use of unique molecular identifiers. In TCRdb, the PCR reads were re-called with MiXCR into one record per CDR3 protein. The sample holds around 100,000 distinct CDR3 sequences, over 9% seen once. This receptor was taken from a boy younger than 10 with acute lymphoblastic leukemia, due to receive a stem cell transplant. Sequencing was performed on PBMCs, taken before TCRalphabeta/CD19-depleted stem cell transplant.

CDR3 region: CASSIRDSSTDTQYF. DNA for the CDR3: TGTGCCAGCAGCATCCGGGACAGTAGCACAGATACGCAGTATTTT. The chain uses TRBV11-2 and TRBJ2-3, with 7 positions matching TRBD1. V lost 5 bases, J lost 0 bases, and 5 bases stayed unmatched. Looked up from germline, CDR1 is SGHAT and CDR2 is FQNNGV. CDR3 length equals 15 residues. The variable domain in full, completed from reference TRBV11-2 and TRBJ2-3, reads EAGVAQSPRYKIIEKRQSVAFWCNPISGHATLYWYQQILGQGPKLLIQFQNNGVVDDSQLPKDRFSAERLKGVDSTLKIQPAKLEDSAVYLCASSIRDSSTDTQYFGPGTRLTVL.